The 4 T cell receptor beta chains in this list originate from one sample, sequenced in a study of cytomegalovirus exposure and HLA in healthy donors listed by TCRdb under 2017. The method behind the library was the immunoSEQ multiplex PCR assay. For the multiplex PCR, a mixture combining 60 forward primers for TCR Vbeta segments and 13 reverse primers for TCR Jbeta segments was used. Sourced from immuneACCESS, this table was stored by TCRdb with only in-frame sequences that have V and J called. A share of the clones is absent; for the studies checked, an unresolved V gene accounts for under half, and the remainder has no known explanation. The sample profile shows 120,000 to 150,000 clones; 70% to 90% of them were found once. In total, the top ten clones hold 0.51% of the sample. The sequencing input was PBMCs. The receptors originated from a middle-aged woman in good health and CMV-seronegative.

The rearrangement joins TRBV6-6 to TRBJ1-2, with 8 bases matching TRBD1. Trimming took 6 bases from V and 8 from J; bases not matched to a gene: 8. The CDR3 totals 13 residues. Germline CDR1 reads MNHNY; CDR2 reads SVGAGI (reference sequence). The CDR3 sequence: CASSSRGLRGYTF. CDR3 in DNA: TGTGCCAGCAGCTCCAGGGGGCTCCGCGGCTACACCTTC.

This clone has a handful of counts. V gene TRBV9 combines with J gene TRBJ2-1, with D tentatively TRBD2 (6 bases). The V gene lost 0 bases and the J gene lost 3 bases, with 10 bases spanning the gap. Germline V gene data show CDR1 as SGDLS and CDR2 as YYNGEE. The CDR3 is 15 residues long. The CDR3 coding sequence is TGTGCCAGCAGCGTAGACGGGACTCACTACAATGAGCAGTTCTTC. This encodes CASSVDGTHYNEQFF.

The CDR3 here is CASSESGGVTPQHF. In nucleotides, the CDR3 is TGCGCCAGCAGTGAGTCGGGAGGGGTGACGCCCCAGCATTTT. The genes are TRBV10-2 and TRBJ1-5; tentative D call: TRBD1 (5 bases). Trimming took 0 bases from V and 9 from J, leaving 12 bases between them. The CDR3 spans 14 residues. In germline, CDR1 is WSHSY, CDR2 SAAADI.

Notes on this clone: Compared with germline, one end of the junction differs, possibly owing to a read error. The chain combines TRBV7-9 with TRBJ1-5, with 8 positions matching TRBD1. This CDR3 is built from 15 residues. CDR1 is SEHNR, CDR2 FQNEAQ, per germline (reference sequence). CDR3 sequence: CSSSYGTGFNQPQHF. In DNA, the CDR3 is TGTTCCAGCAGCTACGGGACAGGATTTAATCAGCCCCAGCATTTT.